These 32 T cell receptor beta chains were sequenced from one sample in a study of cytomegalovirus exposure and HLA in healthy donors. PCR primers comprised 60 Vbeta and 13 Jbeta primers. This table comes from immunoSEQ multiplex PCR, and its TCRdb copy is limited to in-frame clones, with some not included. The repertoire holds tens of thousands of clones, just over 75% seen once, with roughly 3.2% in the top ten. The sequencing sample was made of PBMCs. The receptors were sampled from a man aged 45-65 years in good health and CMV-seropositive.

The chain has TRBV18 and TRBJ1-3, with D perhaps TRBD1 (5 bases). This CDR3 spans 16 amino acids. The V end lost 1 base, the J end lost 3 bases, and 13 bases lay between the germline ends. The germline CDR1 and CDR2 sequences are KGHSH and LQKENI. This CDR3 is CASSPQPSGNGNTIYF. The CDR3 bases are TGTGCCAGCTCACCACAACCATCAGGGAATGGAAACACCATATATTTT.

The CDR3 bases are TGCAGCGTCCACGGACAGGTTAACACTGAAGCTTTCTTT. Its protein is CSVHGQVNTEAFF. The chain couples TRBV29-1 to TRBJ1-1; the match to TRBD1 covers 7 bases. The V and J ends lost 6 bases and 2 bases, in that order; junction bases with no gene match: 6. CDR1 is SQVTM, CDR2 ANQGSEA, per germline. The CDR3 consists of 13 residues.

This clone has more than one count but fewer than ten. The CDR3 DNA sequence: TGTGCCAGCAGCCCCGGACAGGGTTTCTACGAGCAGTACTTC. Protein: CASSPGQGFYEQYF. The V call is TRBV7-2, the J call TRBJ2-7; the match to TRBD1 covers 8 bases. This CDR3 has 14 residues. Germline V CDR1 and CDR2: SGHTA, FQGNSA. The junction had 6 bases not matched to a gene; V was cut back by 5 bases and J by 3 bases.

The chain joins TRBV30 to TRBJ1-1, with D unresolved. The CDR3 covers 11 residues. Germline CDR1 and CDR2: GTSNPN and SVGIG (reference sequence). V was pared by 7 bases and J by 5 bases, with 11 bases between. The CDR3 spells CASARVTEAFF. Here the CDR3 DNA reads TGTGCCTCCGCGAGGGTAACTGAAGCTTTCTTT.

This chain joins TRBV27 and TRBJ1-1; perhaps TRBD1 as D (6 bases). V was cut by 3 bases and J by 3 bases, with 11 bases left in between. Germline V gene lookup returns CDR1 MNHEY and CDR2 SMNVEV (reference sequence). CDR3 length: 14 residues. The CDR3 DNA sequence: TGTGCCAGCAGTTTTTCAGGGGTTGACACTGAAGCTTTCTTT. This encodes CASSFSGVDTEAFF.

The gene calls are TRBV5-1 and TRBJ1-4; TRBD1 matches at 7 bases. V lost 0 bases and J lost 1; bases outside the gene matches: 3. Germline CDR1 reads SGHRS; CDR2 reads YFSETQ. This CDR3 is built from 16 residues. CDR3 protein: CASSLGQGITNEKLFF. In nucleotides, the CDR3 is TGCGCCAGCAGCTTGGGACAGGGTATAACTAATGAAAAACTGTTTTTT.

This chain uses TRBV7-3 with TRBJ2-7; a weak D match, TRBD2 (6 bases). This CDR3 is 15 amino acids long. Trimming removed 5 bases at V and 5 bases at J, with 19 bases between. The germline gives CDR1 SGHTA, CDR2 FQGTGA. CDR3 bases: TGTGCCAGCAGCCCCCGTAACAATGGGAGGAACGAGCAGTACTTC. This gives the protein CASSPRNNGRNEQYF.

This clone was counted once. The chain uses TRBV6-1 and TRBJ2-7; 10 positions match TRBD1. The CDR3 length is 15 residues. V dropped 8 bases and J dropped 3; count of bases not matched to a gene: 10. CDR1 and CDR2 (germline): MNHNS, SASEGT. This CDR3 reads CASFIGTGEIYEQYF. For the CDR3, the DNA is TGTGCCAGCTTTATCGGGACAGGGGAAATCTACGAGCAGTACTTC.

The chain links TRBV30 to TRBJ1-5; D remains unclear. Trimming took 2 bases from V and 3 from J, leaving 11 bases between them. This CDR3 region has 14 residues. Germline V gene data show CDR1 as GTSNPN and CDR2 as SVGIG (reference sequence). In DNA form, the CDR3 reads TGTGCCTGGAGTACAGCCGCTGCCAATCAGCCCCAGCATTTT. It codes for CAWSTAAANQPQHF.

This sequence joins TRBV5-6 and TRBJ1-5; D not resolved. V gave up 3 bases and J gave up 1 base, with 8 bases separating them. The CDR3 is made up of 14 amino acids. Germline V gene lookup returns CDR1 SGHDT and CDR2 YYEEEE. CDR3 bases: TGTGCCAGCAGCTCTCTACAGAGCAATCAGCCCCAGCATTTT. Encoded protein: CASSSLQSNQPQHF.

This clone was picked up one time. An end of the junction does not agree with germline; a read error may underlie this. This sequence joins TRBV11-2 and TRBJ2-6, with a weak D call TRBD1 (6 bases). The V gene's germline CDR1 is SGHAT and CDR2 FQNNGV. The CDR3 covers 18 residues. For the CDR3, the DNA is TGTGCCAGCAGCCAGCAAGGGGGTGCAATATCTGGGGCCAACGGCCTGACTTTC. Amino acid sequence: CASSQQGGAISGANGLTF.

The genes are TRBV6-6 and TRBJ2-3; a possible D gene is TRBD2 (5 bases). Germline CDR1 and CDR2: MNHNY and SVGAGI (reference sequence). The CDR3 has 14 residues. V lost 7 bases and J 4 bases, leaving 15 bases between the germline ends. CDR3 in amino acids: CASKTGVASDTQYF. CDR3 sequence (DNA): TGTGCCAGCAAGACCGGGGTAGCTTCAGATACGCAGTATTTT.

The rearrangement links TRBV14 to TRBJ1-1; D is unresolved. The CDR3 contains 13 residues. V gave up 4 bases and J gave up 4 bases, with 10 bases separating them. Germline values: CDR1 SGHDN, CDR2 FVKESK. The DNA of the CDR3 is TGTGCCAGCAGCCCCCGAGGGCGCACTGAAGCTTTCTTT. It encodes CASSPRGRTEAFF.

This chain links TRBV5-4 with TRBJ2-7; TRBD1 aligns across 8 bases. The CDR3 has 14 amino acids. With V trimmed by 5 bases and J by 2 bases, 6 bases remained unmatched. The germline V gene encodes CDR1 SGHNT and CDR2 YYREEE (reference sequence). The CDR3 loop is CASSRGQGPYEQYF. Written as DNA, the CDR3 is TGTGCCAGCAGTCGCGGACAGGGTCCCTACGAGCAGTACTTC.

The V gene is TRBV7-2, the J gene TRBJ1-5; the D gene is possibly TRBD1 (5 bases). V was shortened by 2 bases and J by 4 bases, with 6 bases between the two germline ends. CDR1 and CDR2 from the germline V gene are SGHTA and FQGNSA. The CDR3 is 13 amino acids. The CDR3: CASSLYRNQPQHF. The DNA for the CDR3 is TGTGCCAGCAGCTTATACAGGAATCAGCCCCAGCATTTT.

There are a few counts of this clone. V and J are TRBV25-1 and TRBJ2-7, with a tentative D call TRBD2 (7 bases). CDR3 length: 14 amino acids. Germline CDR1 is MGHDK and CDR2 is SYGVNS. Trimming cost V 6 bases and J 6 bases, with 18 bases left between them. The CDR3 region has the DNA TGTGCCAGCAGCGACTCCGGGGGGCCCCTCGAGCAGTACTTC. Amino acid sequence: CASSDSGGPLEQYF.

The chain uses TRBV6-5 and TRBJ2-5; 7 positions agree with TRBD1. Per germline, CDR1 MNHEY and CDR2 SVGAGI. The CDR3 extends over 15 amino acids. V trimming: 7 bases; J trimming: 1 base; junction bases outside the gene matches: 9. DNA of the CDR3: TGTGCCAGCATGGGGGACAGCCTCTTCCAAGAGACCCAGTACTTC. Translating it yields CASMGDSLFQETQYF.

The chain carries TRBV11-2 and TRBJ2-3; the D is unclear. Per germline, CDR1 SGHAT and CDR2 FQNNGV. This CDR3 contains 12 residues. V lost 5 bases to trimming and J lost 7 bases, with 10 bases between them. The CDR3 sequence: CASSPQANTQYF. The CDR3 nucleotides are TGTGCCAGCAGCCCCCAGGCGAATACGCAGTATTTT.

The chain recombines TRBV7-9 with TRBJ2-7; TRBD2 aligns across 12 bases. CDR3 length: 18 residues. Germline V lookup: CDR1 SEHNR, CDR2 FQNEAQ (reference sequence). V was clipped by 5 bases and J by 2 bases; unmatched bases: 13. This CDR3 reads CASSRTSGDKRFTYEQYF. The CDR3 DNA is TGTGCCAGCAGCCGGACTAGCGGGGACAAACGTTTCACCTACGAGCAGTACTTC.

The CDR3 DNA sequence: TGTGCCAGTAGCCATTTCGGGGGAGAGGAGACCCAGTACTTC. Its protein is CASSHFGGEETQYF. The chain couples TRBV19 to TRBJ2-5; D is possibly TRBD2 (6 bases). The CDR3 totals 14 residues. V lost 6 bases and J 5 bases, leaving 16 bases between the germline ends. The germline gives CDR1 LNHDA, CDR2 SQIVND (reference sequence). Drawing the rest from reference TRBV19 and TRBJ2-5, the complete variable domain is DGGITQSPKYLFRKEGQNVTLSCEQNLNHDAMYWYRQDPGQGLRLIYYSQIVNDFQKGDIAEGYSVSREKKESFPLTVTSAQKNPTAFYLCASSHFGGEETQYFGPGTRLLVL.

The gene calls are TRBV27 and TRBJ2-5; D not resolved. Germline V gene sequence: CDR1 MNHEY, CDR2 SMNVEV (reference sequence). Trimming took off 4 bases at V and 5 bases at J, with 17 bases between the two ends. This CDR3 is 15 amino acids long. The CDR3, as DNA: TGTGCCAGCAGTTCTTCTCGAGAGCCGCCTGAGACCCAGTACTTC. Encoded protein: CASSSSREPPETQYF.

The chain couples TRBV7-7 to TRBJ2-1, with a tentative D call TRBD2 (6 bases). The germline CDR1 and CDR2 sequences are SSHAT and FNYEAQ (reference sequence). This CDR3 is built from 15 residues. CDR3 in amino acids: CAIAQGASAGNEQFF. The CDR3 bases are TGTGCTATCGCTCAGGGAGCTAGCGCGGGCAATGAGCAGTTCTTC.

The chain uses TRBV15 and TRBJ1-4; TRBD1 might be the D (6 bases). The CDR3 extends over 17 amino acids. Per the germline V gene, CDR1 is LNHNV and CDR2 is YYDKDF (reference sequence). Deletions cut 5 bases from V and 7 bases from J, with 23 bases between. The CDR3 sequence: CATSSGTSTPIVEKLFF. CDR3 DNA: TGTGCCACCAGCTCCGGGACATCAACTCCCATCGTTGAAAAACTGTTTTTT.

This clone was observed once. The chain carries TRBV27 and TRBJ2-5, with D possibly being TRBD1 (6 bases). This CDR3 is built from 14 residues. CDR1 and CDR2 from the germline V gene are MNHEY and SMNVEV (reference sequence). V lost 2 bases and J lost 3, with 10 bases in between. The CDR3 DNA reads TGTGCCAGCAGTTTAACAGGGATAGAAGAGACCCAGTACTTC. This encodes CASSLTGIEETQYF.

The chain joins TRBV11-2 to TRBJ1-1, with TRBD1 identical over 7 bases. CDR1 is SGHAT and CDR2 is FQNNGV in the germline V gene. J gave up 5 bases and V 4 bases, and 13 bases lay outside the gene matches. The CDR3 has 16 residues. CDR3 in DNA: TGTGCCAGCAGCTGGCGGCCCCATTACAGGGGTACTGAAGCTTTCTTT. Translation: CASSWRPHYRGTEAFF.

V usage is TRBV29-1 and J usage is TRBJ1-3; D uncertain. There are 12 residues in the CDR3. The germline gives CDR1 SQVTM, CDR2 ANQGSEA. V lost 2 bases and J lost 1, with 3 bases in between. Written as DNA, the CDR3 is TGCAGCGTTGAAACTTCTGGAAACACCATATATTTT. Residues: CSVETSGNTIYF.

The chain carries TRBV19 and TRBJ1-5; 8 nucleotides agree with TRBD1. Germline-derived CDR1 and CDR2 are LNHDA and SQIVND (reference sequence). The CDR3 runs 14 residues. The ends lost 6 bases at V and 2 bases at J; junction bases unmatched: 3. In DNA form, the CDR3 reads TGTGCCAGTAGCGACAGGGGTGGCAATCAGCCCCAGCATTTT. Translating gives CASSDRGGNQPQHF.

This chain links TRBV7-2 with TRBJ2-1, with TRBD2 identical over 8 bases. The V and J ends lost 1 base and 6 bases, in that order; junction bases with no gene match: 8. Germline CDR1 reads SGHTA; CDR2 reads FQGNSA. The CDR3 totals 16 residues. CDR3 residues: CASSLVSGGGINEQFF. In DNA form, the CDR3 reads TGTGCCAGCAGCTTAGTTTCGGGAGGGGGAATCAATGAGCAGTTCTTC. Variable domain in full (rest from reference TRBV7-2 and TRBJ2-1): GAGVSQSPSNKVTEKGKDVELRCDPISGHTALYWYRQSLGQGLEFLIYFQGNSAPDKSGLPSDRFSAERTGGSVSTLTIQRTQQEDSAVYLCASSLVSGGGINEQFFGPGTRLTVL.

The chain links TRBV27 to TRBJ2-7; D call uncertain. V was trimmed by 4 bases and J by 6 bases, leaving 7 bases between them. Germline V gives CDR1 MNHEY, CDR2 SMNVEV (reference sequence). This CDR3 has 11 residues. For the CDR3, the DNA is TGTGCCAGCAGTTCCAGTGGCGAGCAGTACTTC. It is translated as CASSSSGEQYF.

The V call is TRBV14, the J call TRBJ1-1, with 12 bases fitting TRBD1. Trimming cost V 4 bases and J 5 bases; bases outside gene matches: 8. This CDR3 contains 16 residues. In germline, CDR1 is SGHDN, CDR2 FVKESK. The CDR3: CASSPRDRGRWTEAFF. In DNA form, the CDR3 reads TGTGCCAGCAGCCCCCGGGACAGGGGGCGGTGGACTGAAGCTTTCTTT.

This chain joins TRBV11-3 and TRBJ2-6; possible D gene TRBD1, 5 bases. V was cut by 1 base and J by 2 bases, with 12 bases left in between. CDR3 length: 17 amino acids. The germline V gene has CDR1 SGHNT and CDR2 YENEEA. The CDR3: CASSLGQGSAGANVLTF. The CDR3 DNA sequence: TGTGCCAGCAGCTTAGGGCAGGGTTCCGCTGGGGCCAACGTCCTGACTTTC.

Here the CDR3 reads CASNPNGEQYF. Written as DNA, the CDR3 is TGTGCCAGTAACCCGAACGGCGAGCAGTACTTC. This sequence joins TRBV2 and TRBJ2-7; no firm D call. CDR3 size: 11 residues. V lost 9 bases and J 6 bases, leaving 12 bases between the germline ends. Germline-derived CDR1 and CDR2 are SNHLY and FYNNEI.